This entry concerns a single T cell receptor beta chain. An end of the junction does not agree with germline; a read error may underlie this. This sample was taken from a study of blood T cells in healthy people across ages. A J-beta primer mix and a sample-barcoded 5' primer were used in a second PCR of roughly 6 to 11 cycles. Using its own MiXCR run on the 5' RACE reads, TCRdb lists one record per CDR3 protein. The profile covers about 1.7 million distinct CDR3 sequences, with over 25% appearing a single time and about 8% taken by the ten largest. This TCR derives from a woman in her 30s in good health. Sequences were obtained from blood.

The CDR3 bases are TGTGCCAGCACACCACCGGGCGGGCTTGCTGAAGCTTTCTTT. It is translated as CASTPPGGLAEAFF. The V call is TRBV18, the J call TRBJ1-1, with D unresolved. The V gene's germline CDR1 is KGHSH and CDR2 LQKENI. This CDR3 comprises 14 residues.